Presented here are 24 T cell receptor beta chains from one specimen sequenced in a study of CXCR3-negative and CXCR3-positive naive CD8 T cells. Study results and caveats: CXCR3-positive naive cells had more hydrophobic TRB CDR3s than CXCR3-negative naive cells.

Antigens of these TCRs are unknown. All TRB cDNA libraries came from 5' RACE performed with UMI labels. TCRdb re-called the 5' RACE reads and catalogs CDR3 proteins one per entry, DNA excluded. This repertoire includes just under 65,000 distinct CDR3 sequences. The sequencing input was naive CXCR3+ CD8+ T cells from blood. Subset denoted: CD45RO-CCR7+CD27+CD95- naive CD8+ T cells expressing CXCR3 (TNR3+). These TCRs come from a human donor in good health. Some clones in this sample may be carry-over from other donors' samples.

The gene calls are TRBV25-1 and TRBJ2-3; TCRdb's assignment of TRBD1 cannot be checked, as there is no DNA. The CDR3 covers 15 residues. Germline assignment: CDR1 MGHDK and CDR2 SYGVNS. CDR3 in amino acids: CASSVSLAGWDTQYF.

The chain is built from TRBV27 and TRBJ2-2; TCRdb calls TRBD2, which cannot be checked without DNA. CDR3 length: 16 amino acids. Germline V gene sequence: CDR1 MNHEY, CDR2 SMNVEV (reference sequence). CDR3 protein: CASSFYPREVYGELFF.

The V gene is TRBV5-1, the J gene TRBJ2-1; lacking DNA, the TRBD2 call made by TCRdb goes unchecked. The CDR3 covers 19 residues. CDR1 SGHRS and CDR2 YFSETQ come from the germline V gene. The CDR3 loop is CASSLVQGGLAGPYNEQFF.

V and J are TRBV14 and TRBJ2-7. In germline, CDR1 is SGHDN, CDR2 FVKESK. This CDR3 has 14 residues. The CDR3 reads CASSQDLTPYEQYF.

J is TRBJ2-1 and V is TRBV6-5; TCRdb designates TRBD2, a call that cannot be tested without DNA. The CDR3 is 14 residues long. CDR1 MNHEY and CDR2 SVGAGI come from the germline V gene. CDR3 region: CASTAGLAYNEQFF.

J is TRBJ2-3 and V is TRBV5-6; no DNA is available, so the TRBD2 call from TCRdb remains unchecked. In germline, CDR1 is SGHDT, CDR2 YYEEEE. This CDR3 is 16 amino acids long. CDR3: CASSLDETRITDTQYF.

J is TRBJ2-1 and V is TRBV25-1; the TCRdb call, TRBD1, lacks DNA for checking. Germline V gene sequence: CDR1 MGHDK, CDR2 SYGVNS. The length of the CDR3 is 15 residues. The CDR3 protein is CASSAYDRDYNEQFF.

The chain combines TRBV6-4 with TRBJ2-1; TCRdb indicates TRBD2, and absent DNA this call remains unverified. The germline V gene has CDR1 MRHNA and CDR2 SNTAGT. The CDR3 is 14 residues long. The CDR3: CASSEAGESDEQFF.

CDR3 sequence: CASSLSEGERLYEQYF. This rearrangement joins TRBV28 to TRBJ2-7; TCRdb lists TRBD1, though no DNA is available to test this call. This CDR3 is 16 amino acids long. Germline CDR1 is MDHEN and CDR2 is SYDVKM. Drawing the rest from reference TRBV28 and TRBJ2-7, the complete variable domain is DVKVTQSSRYLVKRTGEKVFLECVQDMDHENMFWYRQDPGLGLRLIYFSYDVKMKEKGDIPEGYSVSREKKERFSLILESASTNQTSMYLCASSLSEGERLYEQYFGPGTRLTVT.

This chain uses TRBV7-9 with TRBJ2-7; TCRdb returns TRBD1, unconfirmable since there is no DNA. Germline lookup yields CDR1 SEHNR and CDR2 FQNEAQ (reference sequence). The CDR3 covers 15 residues. The CDR3 here is CASSENRDLSYEQYF.

V gene TRBV20-1 combines with J gene TRBJ2-7. Looked up from germline, CDR1 is DFQATT and CDR2 is SNEGSKA (reference sequence). CDR3 length: 13 amino acids. Here the CDR3 reads CSAMGSDTYEQYF.

This chain uses TRBV14 with TRBJ2-7; TCRdb proposes TRBD1, but this gene call is untestable without DNA. CDR3 length equals 17 residues. CDR1 and CDR2 from the germline V gene are SGHDN and FVKESK. CDR3 in amino acids: CASSQVHYGRQGYEQYF.

This chain joins TRBV6-2 or TRBV6-3 and TRBJ2-7. CDR1 is MNHEY, CDR2 SVGEGT, per germline. The CDR3 has 12 amino acids. Here the CDR3 reads CASSPGAHEQYF.

The genes are TRBV9 and TRBJ2-1; TCRdb gives TRBD2 as the D gene, but with no DNA this cannot be confirmed. The CDR3 loop spans 18 amino acids. Per the germline V gene, CDR1 is SGDLS and CDR2 is YYNGEE. CDR3 residues: CASRGGASGPSSYNEQFF.

J is TRBJ2-3 and V is TRBV14; no DNA is available, so the TRBD1 call from TCRdb remains unchecked. The CDR3 is 21 residues long. CDR1 and CDR2 (germline): SGHDN, FVKESK. CDR3 loop: CASSQDFWEDRGRLGTDTQYF. Looking up the rest from reference TRBV14 and TRBJ2-3 gives the full variable domain: EAGVTQFPSHSVIEKGQTVTLRCDPISGHDNLYWYRRVMGKEIKFLLHFVKESKQDESGMPNNRFLAERTGGTYSTLKVQPAELEDSGVYFCASSQDFWEDRGRLGTDTQYFGPGTRLTVL.

The chain is built from TRBV5-1 and TRBJ2-3; the D call from TCRdb, TRBD2, cannot be confirmed without DNA. There are 16 residues in the CDR3. Germline CDR1 and CDR2: SGHRS and YFSETQ. The CDR3 region is CASSLVGTSGTDTQYF.

The chain carries TRBV28 and TRBJ1-1; TCRdb picks TRBD1, but there is no DNA to check that call. CDR1 is MDHEN and CDR2 is SYDVKM in the germline V gene. The CDR3 has 18 amino acids. The CDR3: CASRPPRTGFDKNTEAFF.

V usage is TRBV10-2 and J usage is TRBJ2-7. From germline, CDR1 is WSHSY and CDR2 SAAADI. The CDR3 length is 13 residues. CDR3 in amino acids: CASSADFTYEQYF.

This clonotype is classed as medium-sized by frequency. The chain joins TRBV7-6 to TRBJ1-1. Germline CDR1 is SGHVS and CDR2 is FNYEAQ. The CDR3 runs 16 residues. This CDR3 reads CASSLGLAPPNTEAFF.

V usage is TRBV6-2 or TRBV6-3 and J usage is TRBJ2-1; as DNA is missing, the TRBD2 call by TCRdb cannot be tested. This CDR3 contains 15 residues. Germline V CDR1 and CDR2: MNHEY, SVGEGT. CDR3 in amino acids: CASNLAGGTYNEQFF.

This rearrangement joins TRBV20-1 to TRBJ2-2; TCRdb designates TRBD1, a call that cannot be tested without DNA. This CDR3 has 15 residues. Germline loops: CDR1 DFQATT, CDR2 SNEGSKA (reference sequence). The CDR3 loop is CSVPPGTGRAGELFF.

The chain joins TRBV29-1 to TRBJ2-1; with no DNA, the TCRdb D assignment of TRBD2 cannot be verified. This CDR3 comprises 18 residues. Germline V gene lookup returns CDR1 SQVTM and CDR2 ANQGSEA. The CDR3 loop reads CSVEGHLKASGSYNEQFF.

The chain uses TRBV25-1 and TRBJ2-1; TCRdb designates TRBD1, a call that cannot be tested without DNA. The CDR3 consists of 13 residues. In germline, CDR1 is MGHDK, CDR2 SYGVNS. CDR3 in amino acids: CASSESRVGEQFF.

J is TRBJ2-5 and V is TRBV29-1; TCRdb's D call of TRBD1 is untestable without DNA. CDR1 is SQVTM and CDR2 is ANQGSEA in the germline V gene. The CDR3 is 13 residues long. The CDR3 reads CSGNRVPGDTQYF.